These 13 T cell receptor beta chains were sequenced from one sample in a study of cytomegalovirus exposure and HLA in healthy donors. Data came from immunoSEQ multiplex PCR; TCRdb stores just in-frame clones and leaves some out. This sample has 130,000 to 150,000 clones, with 87% found just once. The specimen was PBMCs. These receptors originate from a man aged 18 to 30 in good health and CMV-seropositive.

The CDR3 reads CAWDKTPNHNEQFF. DNA of the CDR3: TGTGCCTGGGATAAGACTCCTAACCACAATGAGCAGTTCTTC. The chain has TRBV30 and TRBJ2-1; D not resolved. The CDR3 covers 14 residues. V lost 5 bases to trimming and J lost 5 bases, with 16 bases between them. Germline V gene data show CDR1 as GTSNPN and CDR2 as SVGIG (reference sequence).

The rearrangement links TRBV5-1 to TRBJ1-4; 9 bases align to TRBD1. V gave up 10 bases and J gave up 4 bases; unmatched junction bases: 11. The CDR3 consists of 15 residues. Per the germline V gene, CDR1 is SGHRS and CDR2 is YFSETQ. In nucleotides, the CDR3 is TGCGCCTCTACTTCCGCGGGACAGGGTAATGAAAAACTGTTTTTT. Amino acids: CASTSAGQGNEKLFF.

The V and J genes are TRBV6-5 and TRBJ2-3, with TRBD1 matching over 8 bases. Germline CDR1 reads MNHEY; CDR2 reads SVGAGI. This CDR3 comprises 15 residues. The V and J ends lost 0 bases and 2 bases, in that order; junction bases with no gene match: 1. CDR3 bases: TGTGCCAGCAGTTACTCGACAGGGGTCACAGATACGCAGTATTTT. Translation gives CASSYSTGVTDTQYF.

This rearrangement joins TRBV9 to TRBJ1-1; D is undetermined. The CDR3 is 14 amino acids. Trimming cost V 6 bases and J 5 bases, with 17 bases left between them. Germline CDR1 is SGDLS and CDR2 is YYNGEE. CDR3 sequence: CASKDLTAGTEAFF. CDR3 nucleotide sequence: TGTGCCAGCAAGGACTTGACGGCGGGGACTGAAGCTTTCTTT.

The chain recombines TRBV28 with TRBJ1-2, with 9 bases that match TRBD1. The junction had 8 bases not matched to a gene; V was cut back by 4 bases and J by 5 bases. CDR3 length: 15 residues. The germline V gene encodes CDR1 MDHEN and CDR2 SYDVKM. CDR3 residues: CASSSDRGSFYGYTF. The CDR3 region has the DNA TGTGCCAGCAGTTCGGACAGGGGTAGTTTTTATGGCTACACCTTC.

The CDR3 DNA sequence: TGCGCCAGCAGCCAAGGGTATAGGGGAAGCTCCTACGAGCAGTACTTC. The encoded protein is CASSQGYRGSSYEQYF. The rearrangement uses TRBV4-1 and TRBJ2-7; a possible D gene is TRBD1 (5 bases). CDR1 MGHRA and CDR2 YSYEKL come from the germline V gene. This CDR3 spans 16 amino acids. Deletions cut 1 base from V and 0 bases from J, with 13 bases between.

The V and J genes are TRBV5-8 and TRBJ1-1; 7 positions agree with TRBD1. The junction had 4 bases not matched to a gene; V was cut back by 7 bases and J by 1 base. CDR3 length: 13 amino acids. CDR1 is SGHTS and CDR2 is YDEGEE in the germline V gene. Here the CDR3 reads CASGQGGNTEAFF. CDR3 nucleotides: TGTGCCAGCGGCCAGGGGGGGAACACTGAAGCTTTCTTT.

CDR3 coding DNA: TGTGCCTGGGGGGGAGGACTAGTTGGCCCAGATACGCAGTATTTT. This gives the protein CAWGGGLVGPDTQYF. The gene calls are TRBV30 and TRBJ2-3; 7 bases line up with TRBD2. CDR1 is GTSNPN and CDR2 is SVGIG in the germline V gene (reference sequence). Unmatched junction bases numbered 12, after V lost 5 bases and J lost 4 bases. CDR3 length equals 15 residues. Filled out from reference TRBV30 and TRBJ2-3, the complete variable domain reads SQTIHQWPATLVQPVGSPLSLECTVEGTSNPNLYWYRQAAGRGLQLLFYSVGIGQISSEVPQNLSASRPQDRQFILSSKKLLLSDSGFYLCAWGGGLVGPDTQYFGPGTRLTVL.

The V and J genes are TRBV15 and TRBJ2-7, with TRBD2 identical over 10 bases. Germline V gene sequence: CDR1 LNHNV, CDR2 YYDKDF (reference sequence). CDR3 length: 15 residues. Trimming removed 3 bases from V and 2 bases from J; junction bases left unmatched: 4. The CDR3 sequence: CATSSPLAGAYEQYF. CDR3 bases: TGTGCCACCAGCAGTCCCCTAGCGGGAGCCTACGAGCAGTACTTC. Complete variable domain (other parts from reference TRBV15 and TRBJ2-7): DAMVIQNPRYQVTQFGKPVTLSCSQTLNHNVMYWYQQKSSQAPKLLFHYYDKDFNNEADTPDNFQSRRPNTSFCFLDIRSPGLGDTAMYLCATSSPLAGAYEQYFGPGTRLTVT.

This rearrangement joins TRBV5-4 to TRBJ1-2; a possible D gene is TRBD1 (6 bases). The V end was cut by 4 bases, the J end by 5 bases, with 15 bases between. CDR1 and CDR2 (germline): SGHNT, YYREEE (reference sequence). The CDR3 consists of 14 residues. In DNA, the CDR3 is TGTGCCAGCAGCCCAAGACAGGCTGATTATGGCTACACCTTC. This encodes CASSPRQADYGYTF.

The chain employs TRBV6-5 and TRBJ2-7, with TRBD2 matching 9 bases. The CDR3 runs to 14 residues. The ends lost 8 bases at V and 1 base at J; junction bases unmatched: 6. The germline gives CDR1 MNHEY, CDR2 SVGAGI. The CDR3 loop is CASHSGRQSYEQYF. DNA for the CDR3: TGTGCCAGCCACAGCGGGAGGCAGTCCTACGAGCAGTACTTC.

This clone was seen a single time. This sequence joins TRBV13 and TRBJ2-1, with 9 bases aligning to TRBD1. The CDR3 is 15 residues long. The germline CDR1 and CDR2 sequences are PRHDT and FYEKMQ (reference sequence). J lost 5 bases, V lost 5 bases, and 7 bases had no gene match. The CDR3 sequence: CASSSLGTGNNEQFF. In nucleotides, the CDR3 is TGTGCCAGCAGCAGTTTAGGGACAGGGAACAATGAGCAGTTCTTC.

This chain uses TRBV25-1 with TRBJ2-5; D ambiguous. CDR1 and CDR2 from the germline V gene are MGHDK and SYGVNS. The CDR3 totals 14 residues. Trimming stripped 3 bases from V and 1 base from J, with 9 bases between. The CDR3 nucleotides are TGTGCCAGCAGTGACCAACTGATCCAAGAGACCCAGTACTTC. Amino acid sequence: CASSDQLIQETQYF.